These 20 T cell receptor beta chains were all obtained from the same sample, sequenced in a study of blood T cell repertoires in COVID-19. This table comes from immunoSEQ multiplex PCR, and its TCRdb copy is limited to in-frame clones, with some not included. The profile shows 200,000 to 250,000 clones, 82% of them singletons. The material sequenced was peripheral blood. These receptors were collected from a woman of 80 years or more with COVID-19, enrolled during active disease.

The chain joins TRBV5-1 to TRBJ1-2; no reliable D call. The germline V gene encodes CDR1 SGHRS and CDR2 YFSETQ. Trimming pared 0 bases from V and 2 bases from J, leaving 11 bases between. CDR3 length: 15 residues. The CDR3 is CASSLAFGSNYGYTF. For the CDR3, the DNA is TGCGCCAGCAGCTTGGCATTCGGGTCCAACTATGGCTACACCTTC. Full variable domain (missing parts from reference TRBV5-1 and TRBJ1-2): KAGVTQTPRYLIKTRGQQVTLSCSPISGHRSVSWYQQTPGQGLQFLFEYFSETQRNKGNFPGRFSGRQFSNSRSEMNVSTLELGDSALYLCASSLAFGSNYGYTFGSGTRLTVV.

J is TRBJ1-5 and V is TRBV2, with 10 bases that match TRBD1. Germline V CDR1 and CDR2: SNHLY, FYNNEI. The length of the CDR3 is 14 residues. V trimming: 6 bases; J trimming: 2 bases; junction bases outside the gene matches: 1. CDR3 bases: TGTGCCAGCAGAGGGACAGGGGGCAATCAGCCCCAGCATTTT. As protein: CASRGTGGNQPQHF.

This chain connects TRBV11-2 to TRBJ2-7; D unclear. The CDR3 runs to 12 residues. V was pared by 6 bases and J by 3 bases, with 9 bases between. Germline V CDR1 and CDR2: SGHAT, FQNNGV. In DNA form, the CDR3 reads TGTGCCAGCAGTCGTCAGGTCTACGAGCAGTACTTC. Translation: CASSRQVYEQYF.

The CDR3 DNA is TGTGCCAGCAGCGCGCTTCCGATTGCACCCCTCCACTTT. It translates to CASSALPIAPLHF. V is TRBV5-5 and J is TRBJ1-6; D gene unclear. Germline V gives CDR1 SGHKS, CDR2 YYEKEE (reference sequence). This CDR3 has 13 residues. Trimming removed 4 bases from V and 11 bases from J, with 13 bases in between.

The chain links TRBV18 to TRBJ2-3; TRBD2 agrees at 8 bases. The V segment lost 6 bases and the J segment 4 bases; nucleotides outside the gene matches: 12. Germline V gene lookup returns CDR1 KGHSH and CDR2 LQKENI. CDR3 length: 16 residues. The CDR3 loop is CASSFAGTSNSDTQYF. CDR3 sequence (DNA): TGTGCCAGCTCCTTCGCCGGGACTAGTAACTCAGATACGCAGTATTTT.

This clone is a singleton in its sample. J is TRBJ2-5 and V is TRBV5-1, with TRBD2 matching over 7 bases. CDR1 and CDR2 from the germline V gene are SGHRS and YFSETQ. This CDR3 has 15 amino acids. The V gene end was trimmed by 2 bases and the J gene end by 0 bases; junction bases not matched to a gene: 4. This CDR3 is CASSLYGGYQETQYF. Here the CDR3 DNA reads TGCGCCAGCAGCTTATACGGGGGGTACCAAGAGACCCAGTACTTC.

V usage is TRBV7-2 and J usage is TRBJ1-3; D uncertain. The CDR3 runs 16 residues. CDR1 and CDR2 (germline): SGHTA, FQGNSA. V lost 2 bases to trimming and J lost 1 base, with 12 bases between them. The DNA for the CDR3 is TGTGCCAGCAGCTTATACGGGAGACCTTCTGGAAACACCATATATTTT. It yields the protein CASSLYGRPSGNTIYF.

This chain uses TRBV4-2 with TRBJ1-4, with 8 bases matching TRBD1. Unmatched junction bases numbered 10, after V lost 11 bases and J lost 8 bases. Germline V gene data show CDR1 as LGHNA and CDR2 as YNFKEQ. This CDR3 has 13 residues. The CDR3 DNA sequence: TGTGCCGCAGGGCCGGGACAGGTAGAAAAACTGTTTTTT. Its translation: CAAGPGQVEKLFF.

The J gene is TRBJ1-5, the V gene TRBV7-3; D remains ambiguous. V dropped 5 bases and J dropped 7 bases, with 9 bases sitting between them. Germline CDR1 and CDR2: SGHTA and FQGTGA. CDR3 length: 12 residues. The DNA for the CDR3 is TGTGCCAGCAGCCCCCCTTTCCAGCCCCAGCATTTT. Translating gives CASSPPFQPQHF.

V and J are TRBV7-8 and TRBJ2-7, with a possible D match to TRBD2 (6 bases). The CDR3 covers 15 residues. CDR1 is SGHVS and CDR2 is FQNEAQ in the germline V gene. Trimming cost V 0 bases and J 3 bases, with 12 bases left between them. The CDR3 loop is CASSLAPGDLYEQYF. For the CDR3, the DNA is TGTGCCAGCAGCTTAGCTCCGGGGGACCTCTACGAGCAGTACTTC.

V is TRBV2 and J is TRBJ1-1, with 8 positions matching TRBD1. Germline V gene data show CDR1 as SNHLY and CDR2 as FYNNEI. Trimming at V came to 4 bases and at J to 6 bases, leaving 7 bases not matched to a gene. The CDR3 totals 14 residues. CDR3 DNA: TGTGCCAGCAGTGTCGACAGGGGTTCGGCTGAAGCTTTCTTT. This sequence encodes CASSVDRGSAEAFF.

The chain links TRBV7-2 to TRBJ2-2, with no clear D. Trimming left V 1 base short and J 4 bases short, with 10 bases between. The CDR3 contains 15 residues. CDR1 and CDR2 (germline): SGHTA, FQGNSA. The CDR3 bases are TGTGCCAGCAGCTTAGGTTCGCGAGCCACCGGGGAGCTGTTTTTT. It translates to CASSLGSRATGELFF.

The chain recombines TRBV5-4 with TRBJ1-4; no firm D call. Germline lookup yields CDR1 SGHNT and CDR2 YYREEE (reference sequence). V was cut by 2 bases and J by 7 bases, with 9 bases left in between. The CDR3 is made up of 13 amino acids. CDR3 nucleotides: TGTGCCAGCAGCTTATACCCGAGTGAAAAACTGTTTTTT. Its translation is CASSLYPSEKLFF.

This clone occurred once. V gene TRBV18 combines with J gene TRBJ2-5; TRBD1 is a possible D gene (6 bases). Germline loops: CDR1 KGHSH, CDR2 LQKENI. V lost 2 bases and J 0 bases, leaving 10 bases between the germline ends. The CDR3 extends over 15 amino acids. The CDR3 DNA reads TGTGCCAGCTCACCAGGACAGTTGTACCAAGAGACCCAGTACTTC. Protein sequence: CASSPGQLYQETQYF.

This clone was picked up one time. The chain couples TRBV29-1 to TRBJ2-7; a possible D gene is TRBD1 (5 bases). Trimming stripped 6 bases from V and 4 bases from J, with 10 bases between. Germline V lookup: CDR1 SQVTM, CDR2 ANQGSEA. The CDR3 is 11 residues long. CDR3 DNA sequence: TGCAGCGTGTCCGACAGTTACGAGCAGTACTTC. Its protein is CSVSDSYEQYF.

The chain links TRBV7-3 to TRBJ2-4; 7 bases fit TRBD2. The germline V gene has CDR1 SGHTA and CDR2 FQGTGA. Trimming took 5 bases from V and 7 from J; bases not matched to a gene: 5. The CDR3 consists of 13 residues. The DNA for the CDR3 is TGTGCCAGCAGCCTGGGGGAGGGGAACATTCAGTACTTC. This sequence encodes CASSLGEGNIQYF.

The rearrangement uses TRBV6-2 or TRBV6-3 and TRBJ2-5, with D unclear. Trimming stripped 6 bases from V and 5 bases from J, with 13 bases between. The CDR3 runs 13 residues. Germline V CDR1 and CDR2: MNHEY, SVGEGT. CDR3 residues: CASSRGTLETQYF. The CDR3, as DNA: TGTGCCAGCAGCCGAGGAACTTTGGAGACCCAGTACTTC.

The V and J genes are TRBV6-2 or TRBV6-3 and TRBJ1-2; D unresolved. From germline, CDR1 is MNHEY and CDR2 SVGEGT. The CDR3 loop spans 12 amino acids. V shed 2 bases and J shed 5 bases, with 6 bases lying between them. Here the CDR3 reads CASSYTGYGYTF. CDR3 DNA: TGTGCCAGCAGTTACACGGGGTATGGCTACACCTTC.

V usage is TRBV24-1 and J usage is TRBJ1-2; D gene unclear. The germline V gene encodes CDR1 KGHDR and CDR2 SFDVKD. Trimming removed 5 bases from V and 7 bases from J, with 7 bases in between. This CDR3 is built from 11 residues. For the CDR3, the DNA is TGTGCCACCAGTGGAGTCGCTGGCTACACCTTC. It codes for CATSGVAGYTF.

The V gene is TRBV5-1, the J gene TRBJ2-7, with a tentative D call TRBD2 (6 bases). Trimming took 3 bases from V and 5 from J, leaving 15 bases between them. The germline gives CDR1 SGHRS, CDR2 YFSETQ. The CDR3 is made up of 14 amino acids. The CDR3 loop reads CASSSRLGTHEQYF. For the CDR3, the DNA is TGCGCCAGCAGCTCCAGACTAGGCACCCACGAGCAGTACTTC.